The 25 T cell receptor beta chains presented below share a single source sample, sequenced in a study of beta chain features in type 1 diabetes. Regarding the study as a whole: Shorter TCRB CDR3s, moderately but significantly so, marked every one of the four CD4+ subsets in Type 1 diabetes patients.

Antigen specificity for these receptors is unknown. Isolated RNA was reverse transcribed in full, so expressed TCRB transcripts were sequenced. TCRdb keeps only in-frame clones here, not all; method: immunoSEQ multiplex PCR. The sample carries some 370,000 clones, around 9.6% recorded once. The sequenced sample was central memory CD4+ T cells from blood. Receptors originate from a man aged 25-45 years with type 1 diabetes.

The DNA for the CDR3 is TGTGCCAGCAGCCCCCGCACGCGGGAGGGACGGGAGACCCAGTACTTC. Residues: CASSPRTREGRETQYF. This chain uses TRBV11-1 with TRBJ2-5; 9 bases match TRBD2. The CDR3 totals 16 residues. Germline assignment: CDR1 SGHAT and CDR2 FQDESV (reference sequence). V was pared by 5 bases and J by 5 bases, with 12 bases of the junction left unmatched.

The chain uses TRBV5-4 and TRBJ1-1, with 11 bases identical to TRBD1. Trimming cost V 4 bases and J 4 bases; bases outside gene matches: 9. CDR1 SGHNT and CDR2 YYREEE come from the germline V gene (reference sequence). The CDR3 length is 16 residues. Here the CDR3 DNA reads TGTGCCAGCAGCCCAGGACAGGGGGCGCGGGGCACTGAAGCTTTCTTT. Its translation is CASSPGQGARGTEAFF. The full variable domain, its missing parts supplied by reference TRBV5-4 and TRBJ1-1, is ETGVTQSPTHLIKTRGQQVTLRCSSQSGHNTVSWYQQALGQGPQFIFQYYREEENGRGNFPPRFSGLQFPNYSSELNVNALELDDSALYLCASSPGQGARGTEAFFGQGTRLTVV.

This clone was counted ten times or more. The chain recombines TRBV7-3 with TRBJ1-2; D ambiguous. The CDR3 totals 11 residues. Germline values: CDR1 SGHTA, CDR2 FQGTGA. Trimming stripped 9 bases from V and 8 bases from J, with 13 bases between. DNA of the CDR3: TGTGCCAGTACGGGTTCAGAGGGCTACACCTTC. Translated: CASTGSEGYTF.

This clone was counted between two and nine times. The V call is TRBV27, the J call TRBJ2-7, with D unresolved. Trimming pared 2 bases from V and 0 bases from J, leaving 8 bases between. The germline V gene has CDR1 MNHEY and CDR2 SMNVEV (reference sequence). The CDR3 extends over 14 amino acids. CDR3 amino acids: CASSLRQYSYEQYF. The CDR3 DNA reads as TGTGCCAGCAGTTTAAGGCAGTACTCCTACGAGCAGTACTTC.

The V gene is TRBV6-1, the J gene TRBJ2-1, with D maybe TRBD2 (5 bases). CDR1 and CDR2 (germline): MNHNS, SASEGT. The CDR3 runs 15 residues. V lost 7 bases and J lost 4, with 17 bases in between. The CDR3 sequence: CASTGGREVYNEQFF. The CDR3 DNA reads TGTGCCAGCACCGGAGGACGGGAAGTGTACAATGAGCAGTTCTTC.

V usage is TRBV5-8 and J usage is TRBJ1-3, with TRBD1 as a possible D gene (5 bases). V was clipped by 0 bases and J by 7 bases, with 11 bases between them. The germline gives CDR1 SGHTS, CDR2 YDEGEE. This CDR3 has 14 amino acids. The CDR3 region has the DNA TGTGCCAGCAGCTTGGATGGGGGGAGCAACACCATATATTTT. It translates to CASSLDGGSNTIYF.

The chain combines TRBV5-1 with TRBJ1-5, with 10 bases aligning to TRBD1. With 1 base clipped from V and 7 bases from J, the junction kept 8 bases outside the gene matches. The CDR3 extends over 16 amino acids. Germline assignment: CDR1 SGHRS and CDR2 YFSETQ. This chain's CDR3 is CASSLSGQGLGQPQHF. CDR3 sequence (DNA): TGCGCCAGCAGCTTGTCGGGACAGGGGCTCGGACAGCCCCAGCATTTT. Full variable domain (outside the CDR3, taken from reference TRBV5-1 and TRBJ1-5): KAGVTQTPRYLIKTRGQQVTLSCSPISGHRSVSWYQQTPGQGLQFLFEYFSETQRNKGNFPGRFSGRQFSNSRSEMNVSTLELGDSALYLCASSLSGQGLGQPQHFGDGTRLSIL.

This chain joins TRBV18 and TRBJ1-1; the match to TRBD1 covers 11 bases. CDR1 and CDR2 (germline): KGHSH, LQKENI. The CDR3 is 16 amino acids. With 0 bases clipped from V and 4 bases from J, the junction kept 4 bases outside the gene matches. This CDR3 is CASSPPRTGGGTEAFF. Written as DNA, the CDR3 is TGTGCCAGCTCACCACCCCGGACAGGGGGCGGCACTGAAGCTTTCTTT.

This sequence joins TRBV28 and TRBJ2-1; 11 positions match TRBD2. V shed 4 bases and J 9 bases; nucleotides not matched to a gene: 5. The V gene's germline CDR1 is MDHEN and CDR2 SYDVKM. There are 14 residues in the CDR3. The CDR3 spells CASSSWLAGGEQFF. In DNA, the CDR3 is TGTGCCAGCAGTTCCTGGCTAGCGGGGGGTGAGCAGTTCTTC.

This clone has a handful of counts. This chain connects TRBV18 to TRBJ2-1, with D possibly matching TRBD1 (5 bases). In germline, CDR1 is KGHSH, CDR2 LQKENI. The CDR3 extends over 16 amino acids. V was pared by 6 bases and J by 0 bases, with 15 bases between. The CDR3 DNA reads as TGTGCCAGCTCCCTAAGACAGAGTAGCTCCTACAATGAGCAGTTCTTC. This translates into CASSLRQSSSYNEQFF. Based on the CDR3 plus reference TRBV18 and TRBJ2-1, the full variable domain is NAGVMQNPRHLVRRRGQEARLRCSPMKGHSHVYWYRQLPEEGLKFMVYLQKENIIDESGMPKERFSAEFPKEGPSILRIQQVVRGDSAAYFCASSLRQSSSYNEQFFGPGTRLTVL.

The chain carries TRBV25-1 and TRBJ2-5; the D gene is possibly TRBD1 (6 bases). V lost 4 bases to trimming and J lost 4 bases, with 10 bases between them. This CDR3 is 13 amino acids long. Germline CDR1 is MGHDK and CDR2 is SYGVNS. The CDR3 sequence is CASSVGTSETQYF. As DNA, the CDR3 is TGTGCCAGCAGTGTAGGGACATCAGAGACCCAGTACTTC.

The sample holds a few counts of this clone. The rearrangement links TRBV7-9 to TRBJ2-3; a possible D gene is TRBD2 (6 bases). Germline CDR1 SEHNR, CDR2 FQNEAQ (reference sequence). This CDR3 spans 17 amino acids. Trimming took 5 bases from V and 8 from J, leaving 26 bases between them. The CDR3 is CASSPLSTGDEVGTQYF. CDR3 nucleotide sequence: TGTGCCAGCAGCCCTCTCTCGACGGGAGATGAGGTCGGTACGCAGTATTTT.

This sequence joins TRBV4-1 and TRBJ2-1; the match to TRBD2 covers 9 bases. Germline V lookup: CDR1 MGHRA, CDR2 YSYEKL. The CDR3 runs 15 residues. V shed 4 bases, J shed 6 bases, and the junction held 7 bases outside the gene matches. CDR3 loop: CASSRGTSRTNEQFF. The CDR3 bases are TGCGCCAGCAGCCGAGGGACTAGCCGGACCAATGAGCAGTTCTTC.

Comments on this clone: Other DNA sequences within the sample encode an identical CDR3. The genes are TRBV28 and TRBJ2-5; D gene uncertain. Germline V gene lookup returns CDR1 MDHEN and CDR2 SYDVKM. Trimming took 3 bases from V and 0 from J, leaving 5 bases between them. The CDR3 totals 13 residues. CDR3 in amino acids: CASSFGDQETQYF. The CDR3 DNA follows: TGTGCCAGCAGTTTCGGAGACCAAGAGACCCAGTACTTC.

This clone has only a few counts. This rearrangement joins TRBV6-1 to TRBJ1-2; 8 bases map to TRBD1. Germline lookup yields CDR1 MNHNS and CDR2 SASEGT. This CDR3 is 13 amino acids long. The V gene end was trimmed by 6 bases and the J gene end by 4 bases; junction bases not matched to a gene: 4. CDR3 amino acids: CASSAGGVYGYTF. As DNA, the CDR3 is TGTGCCAGCAGCGCAGGGGGCGTCTATGGCTACACCTTC.

This chain links TRBV7-9 with TRBJ2-5, with 7 bases matching TRBD1. This CDR3 has 14 amino acids. CDR1 and CDR2 (germline): SEHNR, FQNEAQ (reference sequence). V was clipped by 4 bases and J by 5 bases; unmatched bases: 7. The chain's CDR3 is CASSSQGGSETQYF. CDR3 in DNA: TGTGCCAGCAGCTCCCAAGGGGGCAGCGAGACCCAGTACTTC. Combining the CDR3 with reference TRBV7-9 and TRBJ2-5 gives the whole variable domain DTGVSQNPRHKITKRGQNVTFRCDPISEHNRLYWYRQTLGQGPEFLTYFQNEAQLEKSRLLSDRFSAERPKGSFSTLEIQRTEQGDSAMYLCASSSQGGSETQYFGPGTRLLVL.

The chain is built from TRBV7-9 and TRBJ1-1, with D tentatively TRBD1 (5 bases). There are 16 residues in the CDR3. Germline lookup yields CDR1 SEHNR and CDR2 FQNEAQ (reference sequence). With 3 bases removed from V and 0 bases from J, the gap between germline ends came to 14 bases. Here the CDR3 DNA reads TGTGCCAGCAGCTTGGGCCTTGGGACGCTGAACACTGAAGCTTTCTTT. This translates into CASSLGLGTLNTEAFF.

This clone was detected ten times or more. The chain links TRBV27 to TRBJ1-2; D remains unclear. The germline gives CDR1 MNHEY, CDR2 SMNVEV (reference sequence). V gave up 3 bases and J gave up 1 base, with 9 bases separating them. The length of the CDR3 is 14 residues. The CDR3 here is CASSLSGYNYGYTF. The DNA for the CDR3 is TGTGCCAGCAGTTTGTCGGGGTATAACTATGGCTACACCTTC.

This clone came up a few times. The J gene is TRBJ2-1, the V gene TRBV7-9, with TRBD2 identical over 9 bases. Germline CDR1 and CDR2: SEHNR and FQNEAQ (reference sequence). This CDR3 has 15 residues. The J segment lost 10 bases and the V segment lost 5 bases, leaving 12 bases of the junction unmatched. The CDR3 sequence is CASSPARHLAGEQFF. The CDR3 DNA sequence: TGTGCCAGCAGCCCAGCGAGGCACCTAGCGGGAGAGCAGTTCTTC.

This clone was detected a few times. The V gene is TRBV7-9, the J gene TRBJ2-3; tentatively, D is TRBD2 (5 bases). This CDR3 contains 12 residues. The germline gives CDR1 SEHNR, CDR2 FQNEAQ (reference sequence). The ends were cut back, 5 bases at V and 7 bases at J, with 10 bases in the middle. The CDR3 DNA sequence: TGTGCCAGCAGCCCGGACTCTTATACGCAGTATTTT. This codes for CASSPDSYTQYF.

This clone appeared a few times. The rearrangement uses TRBV4-1 and TRBJ2-1, with 14 positions matching TRBD2. Per the germline V gene, CDR1 is MGHRA and CDR2 is YSYEKL. The trim removed 0 bases at V and 5 bases at J, leaving 9 bases unmatched. CDR3 size: 19 residues. The CDR3 spells CASSQDSTSGRAGHNEQFF. The CDR3 DNA reads TGCGCCAGCAGCCAAGATTCGACTAGCGGGAGGGCCGGGCACAATGAGCAGTTCTTC.

This chain joins TRBV19 and TRBJ2-7, with 9 nucleotides matching TRBD1. The trim removed 6 bases at V and 2 bases at J, leaving 8 bases unmatched. CDR3 length equals 15 residues. Germline CDR1 LNHDA, CDR2 SQIVND (reference sequence). Here the CDR3 reads CASSARGDRAYEQYF. The CDR3 nucleotides are TGTGCCAGTAGCGCGAGGGGGGACAGGGCCTACGAGCAGTACTTC.

This clone was found a few times. This sequence joins TRBV9 and TRBJ2-6; TRBD2 matches at 7 bases. Germline V lookup: CDR1 SGDLS, CDR2 YYNGEE. After removal of 5 bases from V and 2 bases from J, the junction contained 7 bases not matched to a gene. CDR3 size: 16 residues. CDR3 protein: CASSYSGRPGANVLTF. CDR3 nucleotide sequence: TGTGCCAGCAGTTACTCCGGGAGGCCTGGGGCCAACGTCCTGACTTTC.

This clone showed up just a few times. The chain combines TRBV18 with TRBJ1-5; D uncertain. V lost 2 bases to trimming and J lost 5 bases, with 7 bases between them. The CDR3 spans 13 residues. CDR1 and CDR2 from the germline V gene are KGHSH and LQKENI. CDR3: CASSPSVDQPQHF. The CDR3, as DNA: TGTGCCAGCTCACCATCGGTCGATCAGCCCCAGCATTTT.

This clone was seen a handful of times. J is TRBJ1-1 and V is TRBV2; no definite D call. Germline V CDR1 and CDR2: SNHLY, FYNNEI. This CDR3 has 13 residues. The ends were cut back, 8 bases at V and 2 bases at J, with 12 bases in the middle. The CDR3 region has the DNA TGTGCCAGCTTTTGGGAAGCAAACACTGAAGCTTTCTTT. This codes for CASFWEANTEAFF.